This T cell receptor (beta chain) was profiled in a study of T cells in tumors after PD-1 blockade. At the level of the study: Prior checkpoint blockade, systemic immunosuppressant use, or anti-cancer therapy within 4 weeks excluded patients. Daily vismodegib 150 mg continued in a subset of anti-PD-1-treated patients. Mean per blood sample: some 120,000 templates (roughly 22,000-270,000), some 34,000 unique clonotypes.

TCRdb's copy holds only in-frame clones and misses some; the assay was immunoSEQ multiplex PCR. The sample includes more than 40,000 clones, 81% of them seen just once. V was cut by 2 bases and J by 0 bases, with 2 bases left in between. CDR3 size: 14 residues. The germline V gene has CDR1 LGHDT and CDR2 YNNKEL (reference sequence). The sequence derives from a human donor with basal cell carcinoma. The chain employs TRBV3-1 (or the pseudogene TRBV3-2) and TRBJ2-6; D is uncertain. The input for sequencing was PBMCs, taken before anti-PD-1 treatment. The CDR3 DNA follows: TGTGCCAGCAGCCAACGCTCTGGGGCCAACGTCCTGACTTTC. Translated, it gives CASSQRSGANVLTF.